The subject of this entry is one T cell receptor (beta chain). The target antigen is unknown. The sample is drawn from a study of cytomegalovirus exposure and HLA in healthy donors. Study context: Some 85 million unique TCRs from HLA-typed donors were held in an early data release. Study observations and caveats: TRBV6-2, TRBV6-3 and other indistinguishable V segments were excluded. Reportedly, TCR beta sequences accurately predicted HLA-A and HLA-B alleles in most subjects.

The V gene lost 1 base and the J gene lost 5 bases, with 12 bases spanning the gap. CDR1 and CDR2 (germline): SGHDT, YYEEEE. This CDR3 is built from 14 residues. The primer mix had 60 Vbeta and 13 Jbeta primers. Sequencing was performed with immunoSEQ multiplex PCR; in TCRdb, only in-frame clones are kept and a portion is missing. The sample has about 100,000 clones, approximately 76% seen once. V and J are TRBV5-6 and TRBJ1-1; D might be TRBD1 (5 bases). The sequence was collected from a woman aged 60-75 years in good health and CMV-seropositive. Material: PBMCs. In DNA, the CDR3 is TGTGCCAGCAGCTTGATTCTCGGGGGGACTGAAGCTTTCTTT. Translated: CASSLILGGTEAFF.